These T cell receptor beta chains were read from a single sample in a study of T cells after yellow fever vaccination. Each CDR3 protein gets one entry after TCRdb re-called the 5' RACE reads with MiXCR. The repertoire holds some 150,000 distinct CDR3 sequences, with around 9% as singletons. This sample comprised CD8+ T cells sorted from PBMCs, obtained 45 days after the yellow fever booster vaccination. The receptors here all came from a man aged 18 to 29 who received the YFV17D yellow fever vaccine. CDR3s include the opening cysteine and the closing phenylalanine or tryptophan. A D gene is named only where the DNA matches it firmly. Clone size appears in some rows only: once, few, many, or a class for an expanded clone.

J | V | D | size | DNA | CDR3
TRBJ1-1 | TRBV6-5 | - | - | TGTGCCAGCAGTTATATGACCGTTACAGGCCCAACCTCCTTGAACACTGAAGCTTTCTTT | CASSYMTVTGPTSLNTEAFF
TRBJ1-2 | TRBV28 | - | - | TGTGCCAGCATCCCTAGGGGACCTTACGGTGGCTACACCTTC | CASIPRGPYGGYTF
TRBJ2-3 | TRBV19 | - | - | TGTGCCAGTAGTCGCCTGCCTGGAGTCGACACAGATACGCAGTATTTT | CASSRLPGVDTDTQYF
TRBJ2-2 | TRBV20-1 | TRBD1 | few | TGCAGTGCTAGAGAACAGGGGGTTTACACCGGGGAGCTGTTTTTT | CSAREQGVYTGELFF
TRBJ2-3 | TRBV6-5 | TRBD2 | - | TGTGCCAGCAGTTACCACGGCGGGGGTCGCACAGATACGCAGTATTTT | CASSYHGGGRTDTQYF
TRBJ1-4 | TRBV15 | TRBD1 | once | TGTGCCACCAGCAGAGAAGACAGGGGCCGTGAAAAACTGTTTTTT | CATSREDRGREKLFF
TRBJ2-3 | TRBV15 | TRBD2 | - | TGTGCCACCTCCATAGCGGGGGGGCATTCCTCCAGCACAGATACGCAGTATTTT | CATSIAGGHSSSTDTQYF
TRBJ2-5 | TRBV27 | TRBD2 | many | TGTGCCAGCAGTTTGGTCGGGGGGGAAGAGACCCAGTACTTC | CASSLVGGEETQYF
TRBJ2-1 | TRBV27 | - | many | TGTGCCAGCAGTCCCCGCAGGGTGCAGAACAATGAGCAGTTCTTC | CASSPRRVQNNEQFF
TRBJ2-4 | TRBV27 | - | - | TGTGCCAGCAGTCCCCAGCAGGGGAGCGGCAAAAACATTCAGTACTTC | CASSPQQGSGKNIQYF
TRBJ2-3 | TRBV29-1 | - | - | TGCAGCGTTGGGTCCTCAGATACGCAGTATTTT | CSVGSSDTQYF
TRBJ2-1 | TRBV20-1 | - | few | TGCAGTGCTTCGACAGAGAACTACAATGAGCAGTTCTTC | CSASTENYNEQFF
TRBJ1-2 | TRBV6-2/TRBV6-3 | - | few | TGTGCCAGCAGTTACTCGACGCAGGGAGGAGACTATGGCTACACCTTC | CASSYSTQGGDYGYTF
TRBJ1-6 | TRBV6-5 | - | - | TGTGCCAGCACCACCGGAACGAGAAAGGAACCCCTCCACTTT | CASTTGTRKEPLHF
TRBJ1-4 | TRBV27 | - | few | TGTGCCAGCAGTTTCCTCCCGAGCCCGACAACTAATGAAAAACTGTTTTTT | CASSFLPSPTTNEKLFF
TRBJ1-2 | TRBV27 | - | - | TGTGCCAGCAGTTTAACACCCCATGGCAGATATAACTATGGCTACACCTTC | CASSLTPHGRYNYGYTF
TRBJ1-1 | TRBV5-5 | TRBD1 | - | TGTGCCAGCAGCCTGCTTTACAGGGGCATGAACACTGAAGCTTTCTTT | CASSLLYRGMNTEAFF
TRBJ2-3 | TRBV4-1 | TRBD2 | many | TGCGCCAGCAGCCCCGGACTAGCGAGCACAGATACGCAGTATTTT | CASSPGLASTDTQYF
TRBJ2-2 | TRBV4-1 | - | many | TGCGCCAGCAGCCAAAGCTGGGGATGGACCGGGGAGCTGTTTTTT | CASSQSWGWTGELFF
TRBJ2-3 | TRBV11-2 | - | few | TGTGCCAGCAGCTACCTTTGGCAGGGTGGCACAGATACGCAGTATTTT | CASSYLWQGGTDTQYF
TRBJ2-6 | TRBV11-2 | - | few | TGTGCCAGCAGCCGGTATGGACCGCGGGCGATCTCTGGGGCCAACGTCCTGACTTTC | CASSRYGPRAISGANVLTF
TRBJ1-1 | TRBV6-5 | - | - | TGTGCCAGCAGTTACCGTGGGGGGAACACTGAAGCTTTCTTT | CASSYRGGNTEAFF
TRBJ2-1 | TRBV4-1 | TRBD2 | - | TGCGCCAGCAGCCAAGCCCGGGACTACTACAATGAGCAGTTCTTC | CASSQARDYYNEQFF
TRBJ1-2 | TRBV4-3 | - | many | TGCGCCAGCAGCCAAGATCGCGGGGGCGCGGATGGCTACACCTTC | CASSQDRGGADGYTF
TRBJ2-1 | TRBV7-2 | - | once | TGTGCCAGCAGCTTAGCGGGGGCGCCTCGGGAGTTCTTC | CASSLAGAPREFF
TRBJ2-2 | TRBV29-1 | TRBD2 | - | TGCAGCGTGCCGGGGGGGGACACCGGGGAGCTGTTTTTT | CSVPGGDTGELFF
TRBJ2-1 | TRBV4-1 | - | many | TGCGCCAGCAGCCAACCCCTAGGGGCGGCTGAGCAGTTCTTC | CASSQPLGAAEQFF
TRBJ1-2 | TRBV7-9 | - | few | TGTGCCAGCAACCAACAGGGAAGGAAGGACTATGGCTACACCTTC | CASNQQGRKDYGYTF
TRBJ1-2 | TRBV5-1 | TRBD1 | medium-sized | TGCGCCAGCAGCTTGGGCTGGACAGGGGTTAACTATGGCTACACCTTC | CASSLGWTGVNYGYTF
TRBJ2-5 | TRBV27 | - | - | TGTGCCAGCAGTCAAACTAGCTACGGGACCCAGTACTTC | CASSQTSYGTQYF
TRBJ2-5 | TRBV11-1 | - | - | TGTGCCAGCAGCTCGAGGACAGTGAGGAAGACCCAGTACTTC | CASSSRTVRKTQYF
TRBJ2-5 | TRBV5-1 | TRBD2 | many | TGCGCCAGCGGTCGAGCGGGGGCCCCGGGAGAGACCCAGTACTTC | CASGRAGAPGETQYF
TRBJ2-1 | TRBV27 | TRBD2 | - | TGTGCCAGCTGGCCGAGGACTAGCCAGGAGGATGAGCAGTTCTTC | CASWPRTSQEDEQFF
TRBJ1-2 | TRBV28 | TRBD1 | - | TGTGCCAGCAGAGACCCGGGACAGTCTAACTATGGCTACACCTTC | CASRDPGQSNYGYTF
TRBJ2-1 | TRBV12-3/TRBV12-4 | TRBD2 | - | TGTGCCAGCCGACCCCCTCCGGGACTAGCGGGGGGGGCCGTCTCCTACAATGAGCAGTTCTTC | CASRPPPGLAGGAVSYNEQFF
TRBJ2-7 | TRBV4-3 | - | few | TGCGCCAGCAGCCAAGTGAGTTGGGACGAGCAGTACTTC | CASSQVSWDEQYF
TRBJ2-2 | TRBV27 | - | - | TGTGCCAGCAGTTTAGCCCGCACCGGGGAGCTGTTTTTT | CASSLARTGELFF
TRBJ2-1 | TRBV6-6 | - | - | TGTGCCAGCAGTCATAATTGGAGCGATGAGCAGTTCTTC | CASSHNWSDEQFF
TRBJ1-5 | TRBV4-3 | TRBD1 | - | TGCGCCAGCAGCCGAGACACAGGGGACAGCCAGCCCCAGCATTTT | CASSRDTGDSQPQHF
TRBJ2-3 | TRBV7-3 | TRBD2 | - | TGTGCCAGCGGGGAGGGTGGGGGGTCCACAGATACGCAGTATTTT | CASGEGGGSTDTQYF
TRBJ1-2 | TRBV4-3 | - | few | TGCGCCAGCAGCCCAACAGCTTTTAACTATGGCTACACCTTC | CASSPTAFNYGYTF
TRBJ1-1 | TRBV6-2/TRBV6-3 | - | few | TGTGCCAGCAGCCCGGTGGGGGACACTGAAGCTTTCTTT | CASSPVGDTEAFF
TRBJ1-1 | TRBV29-1 | - | - | TGCAGCGTTGAATGGGGTGGGAACACTGAAGCTTTCTTT | CSVEWGGNTEAFF
TRBJ2-5 | TRBV6-5 | TRBD1 | - | TGTGCCTGCAGTTCAGTGACAGGGGAAGGCCCAGAGACCCAGTACTTC | CACSSVTGEGPETQYF
TRBJ2-5 | TRBV5-6 | - | few | TGTGCCAGCAGCTTGGGGACAGAACAAGAGACCCAGTACTTC | CASSLGTEQETQYF
TRBJ1-4 | TRBV7-9 | TRBD1 | few | TGTGCCAGCAGACAAGGACAGGGGGGGACTAATGAAAAACTGTTTTTT | CASRQGQGGTNEKLFF
TRBJ2-3 | TRBV11-2 | - | - | TGTGCCAGCAGCTCCCCGGCATCGTTAGCGGCAGATACGCAGTATTTT | CASSSPASLAADTQYF
TRBJ2-3 | TRBV7-6 | - | - | TGTGCCAGCAGCTTAGGGGTGACGGGCACAGATACGCAGTATTTT | CASSLGVTGTDTQYF
TRBJ2-1 | TRBV5-1 | - | - | TGCGCCAGCAGCTTGAGAGGGGGTGCCTACAATGAGCAGTTCTTC | CASSLRGGAYNEQFF
TRBJ2-3 | TRBV12-3/TRBV12-4 | - | few | TGTGCCAGCAGTTTTGCGGGGTCCCTCACAGATACGCAGTATTTT | CASSFAGSLTDTQYF
TRBJ2-7 | TRBV12-3/TRBV12-4 | - | few | TGTGCCAGCAGTTTAGGGGACACAGCCTACGAGCAGTACTTC | CASSLGDTAYEQYF
TRBJ1-1 | TRBV5-1 | TRBD1 | - | TGCGCCAGCAAGGACGCCGGGACAGGGTCCAGCACTGAAGCTTTCTTT | CASKDAGTGSSTEAFF